This T cell receptor (beta chain) was observed in a study of shared clonotypes between healthy human individuals. A remark on this clone: The same CDR3 is also encoded by other DNA sequences in this sample.

Assay used: immunoSEQ multiplex PCR; TCRdb lists only in-frame clones, some missing. The repertoire holds 2.3 million or so clones, 93% seen once, with 0.39% in the top ten. The CDR3 is 15 residues long. V was pared by 0 bases and J by 2 bases, with 11 bases between. Germline CDR1 and CDR2: SGHVS and FNYEAQ. What was sequenced was naive CD4+ T cells from PBMCs. Indicated subset: CD45RA+ positively selected. The V gene is TRBV7-6, the J gene TRBJ2-7, with D perhaps TRBD1 (5 bases). The sequence was collected from a man between 18 and 35 years old in good health. Some clones in this sample may be carry-over from other donors' samples. Here the CDR3 reads CASSLAGQGPYEQYF. DNA of the CDR3: TGTGCCAGCAGCTTAGCTGGGCAGGGTCCCTACGAGCAGTACTTC.